This TCR beta chain stems from a study of control samples from healthy donors and cancer patients. Assay used: immunoSEQ multiplex PCR; TCRdb lists only in-frame clones, some missing. The data show 120,000 or so clones, around 94% seen once. The J segment lost 0 bases and the V segment lost 5 bases, leaving 7 bases of the junction unmatched. This CDR3 region has 15 residues. From germline, CDR1 is SGHNT and CDR2 YYREEE (reference sequence). The chain joins TRBV5-4 to TRBJ1-2; 7 nucleotides align to TRBD1. The sequencing input was PBMCs. The receptor was isolated from a man at least 80 years old with head and neck cancer. CDR3 nucleotides: TGTGCCAGCAGGGGGGGACAGAGTTCTAACTATGGCTACACCTTC. Its translation: CASRGGQSSNYGYTF.